This T cell receptor beta chain stems from a study of control samples from healthy donors and cancer patients. Using immunoSEQ multiplex PCR, the repertoire was profiled, and TCRdb retains in-frame clones only, with some absent. The profile covers some 130,000 clones, with about 95% appearing a single time and 3.6% taken by the ten largest. The CDR3 length is 13 residues. Unmatched junction bases numbered 9, after V lost 8 bases and J lost 6 bases. CDR1 is MDHEN and CDR2 is SYDVKM in the germline V gene. The sequenced sample was blood. This chain connects TRBV28 to TRBJ2-5, with 7 bases lining up with TRBD2. The receptor's source is a man younger than 40 in good health. The CDR3 nucleotides are TGTGCCAGCCTGATGCCGGGACTAAAGACCCAGTACTTC. This encodes CASLMPGLKTQYF.